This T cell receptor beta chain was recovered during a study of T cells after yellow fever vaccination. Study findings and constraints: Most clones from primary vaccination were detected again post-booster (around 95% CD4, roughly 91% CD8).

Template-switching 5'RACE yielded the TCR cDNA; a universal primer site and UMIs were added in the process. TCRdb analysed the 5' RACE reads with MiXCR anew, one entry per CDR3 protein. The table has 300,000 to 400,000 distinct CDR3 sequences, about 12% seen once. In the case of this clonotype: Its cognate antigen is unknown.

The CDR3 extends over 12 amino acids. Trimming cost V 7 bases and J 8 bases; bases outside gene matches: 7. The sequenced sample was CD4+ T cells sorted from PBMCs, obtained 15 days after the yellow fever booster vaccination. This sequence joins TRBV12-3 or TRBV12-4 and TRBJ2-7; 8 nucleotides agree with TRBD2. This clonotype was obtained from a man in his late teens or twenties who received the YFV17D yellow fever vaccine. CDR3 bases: TGTGCCAGCACTAATCGGGGGGGCCAGCAGTACTTC. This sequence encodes CASTNRGGQQYF.